This TCR beta chain was sequenced during a study of T-cell reconstitution after alpha-beta-depleted transplantation in children. General study results and limits: Certain patients had high TCRbeta diversity at day 60, and it came from recipient T cells and thymic progenitors that survived. Several hundred graft clones that had expanded were reportedly the source of alpha-beta T cells about two months after transplant. After one year, T-cell counts and TCRbeta diversity mostly came from new T cells.

V was clipped by 3 bases and J by 10 bases; unmatched bases: 10. The CDR3 is made up of 16 amino acids. CDR1 KGHSH and CDR2 LQKENI come from the germline V gene. The library targeted TCRbeta and was prepared with unique molecular identifiers. One entry per CDR3 protein results from TCRdb running MiXCR on the PCR reads. Of about 490,000 distinct CDR3 sequences listed, 10% to 13% were seen once; the top ten hold around 2%. This clonotype was seen ten or more times. What it recognizes is unknown. The receptor was isolated from a child aged 2-15 years with inherited bone marrow failure, due to receive a stem cell transplant. J is TRBJ2-3 and V is TRBV18; 13 bases line up with TRBD2. The specimen comprised PBMCs, sampled before TCRalphabeta/CD19-depleted stem cell transplant. The chain's CDR3 is CASSPARTSGSSAQYF. The CDR3 region has the DNA TGTGCCAGCTCACCGGCAAGGACTAGCGGGAGCTCTGCGCAGTATTTT.